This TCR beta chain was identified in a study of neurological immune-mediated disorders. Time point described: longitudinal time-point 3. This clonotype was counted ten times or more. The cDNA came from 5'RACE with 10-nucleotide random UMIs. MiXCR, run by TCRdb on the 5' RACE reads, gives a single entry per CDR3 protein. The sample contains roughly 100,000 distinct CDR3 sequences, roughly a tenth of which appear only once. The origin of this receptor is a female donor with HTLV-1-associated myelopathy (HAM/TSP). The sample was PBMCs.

CDR3 nucleotides: TGTGCCAGCAGTACCCAACAAGGAGGACAAGAGACCCAGTACTTC. Residues: CASSTQQGGQETQYF. The gene calls are TRBV27 and TRBJ2-5; perhaps TRBD2 as D (5 bases). The V gene lost 5 bases and the J gene lost 2 bases, with 15 bases spanning the gap. Germline V gives CDR1 MNHEY, CDR2 SMNVEV (reference sequence). This CDR3 spans 15 amino acids.